The present TCR beta chain was sequenced within a study of response to subunit inactivated influenza vaccine. Trimming shortened V by 2 bases and J by 4 bases, and 15 bases separated the two germline ends. The CDR3 is 15 residues long. Germline V gives CDR1 SGHTA, CDR2 FQGNSA. One entry per CDR3 protein results from TCRdb running MiXCR on the RT-PCR reads. The sample has around 790,000 distinct CDR3 sequences, around 20% seen once. As for this clonotype: Its antigen is as yet unknown.

Study outcomes and limitations: Authors proposed each seasonal influenza vaccination draws in few new T cells.

V is TRBV7-2 and J is TRBJ2-7, with D perhaps TRBD1 (6 bases). This specimen was PBMCs from blood, taken more than 4 days after vaccination. This receptor was taken from a man in his fifties or sixties who received an inactivated influenza vaccine. CDR3 protein: CASSLMGGRGYEQYF. In DNA, the CDR3 is TGTGCCAGCAGCTTAATGGGCGGCAGGGGTTACGAGCAGTACTTC.